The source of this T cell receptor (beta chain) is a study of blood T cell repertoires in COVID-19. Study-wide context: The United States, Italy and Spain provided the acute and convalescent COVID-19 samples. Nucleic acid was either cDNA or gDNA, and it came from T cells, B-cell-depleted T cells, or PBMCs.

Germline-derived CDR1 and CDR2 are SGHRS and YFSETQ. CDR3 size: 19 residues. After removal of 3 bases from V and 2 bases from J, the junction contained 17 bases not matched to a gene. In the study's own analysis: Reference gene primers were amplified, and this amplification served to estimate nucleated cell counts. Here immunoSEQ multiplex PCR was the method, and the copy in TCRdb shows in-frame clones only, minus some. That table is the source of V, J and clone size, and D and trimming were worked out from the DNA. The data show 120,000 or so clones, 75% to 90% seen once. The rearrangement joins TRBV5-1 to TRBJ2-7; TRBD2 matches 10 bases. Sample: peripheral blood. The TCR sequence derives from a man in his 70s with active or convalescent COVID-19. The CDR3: CASSYLSLTSGLGTYEQYF. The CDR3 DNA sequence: TGCGCCAGCAGCTACCTTAGTTTGACTAGCGGGTTGGGGACCTACGAGCAGTACTTC.